The present T cell receptor beta chain was sequenced within a study of T cell changes during pregnancy in multiple sclerosis. Assay used: immunoSEQ multiplex PCR; TCRdb lists only in-frame clones, some missing. The data show 34,000 or so clones, 90% seen once. CDR3 size: 15 residues. CDR1 is SNHLY, CDR2 FYNNEI, per germline. V lost 1 base and J lost 2, with 9 bases in between. The clonotype was recovered from a female donor with multiple sclerosis, enrolled in a pregnancy study. This chain links TRBV2 with TRBJ1-3; TRBD1 might be the D (5 bases). The sequenced sample was CD8+ T cells from peripheral blood mononuclear cells, obtained in the first trimester of pregnancy. The CDR3 coding sequence is TGTGCCAGCAGTGAAGGGACAATGACTGGAAACACCATATATTTT. Its protein product is CASSEGTMTGNTIYF. The complete variable domain, with remaining parts taken from reference TRBV2 and TRBJ1-3, reads EPEVTQTPSHQVTQMGQEVILRCVPISNHLYFYWYRQILGQKVEFLVSFYNNEISEKSEIFDDQFSVERPDGSNFTLKIRSTKLEDSAMYFCASSEGTMTGNTIYFGEGSWLTVV.